The entry below gives a single T cell receptor beta chain sequence along with its context. Its antigen is currently unknown. The germline V gene encodes CDR1 LNHNV and CDR2 YYDKDF (reference sequence). Trimming stripped 1 base from V and 11 bases from J, with 14 bases between. The CDR3 spans 13 residues. This entry belongs to a study of early T cells in non-severe SARS-CoV-2 infection. About the research overall: Bulk RNA isolated from unsorted whole blood underwent sequencing; chains were not paired. General study results and limits: Private and CD4 specificities were missed by VDJdb matching, skewed to anti-spike CD8.

Attachment of unique molecular identifiers to individual cDNA molecules was performed. TCRdb recomputed calls from the 5' RACE reads with MiXCR, one row per CDR3 protein. The sample has about 61,000 distinct CDR3 sequences; 12% are singletons. This TCR came from an adult who was a healthcare worker with PCR-confirmed SARS-CoV-2 infection or an uninfected control (not recorded which). The donor label of this sample is uncertain. The V and J genes are TRBV15 and TRBJ1-1; D possibly corresponds to TRBD1 (5 bases). The source material was whole blood, sampled at baseline. CDR3 coding DNA: TGTGCCACCAGCAGAGTTCCGGGGCCGGAGGCTTTCTTT. This sequence encodes CATSRVPGPEAFF.